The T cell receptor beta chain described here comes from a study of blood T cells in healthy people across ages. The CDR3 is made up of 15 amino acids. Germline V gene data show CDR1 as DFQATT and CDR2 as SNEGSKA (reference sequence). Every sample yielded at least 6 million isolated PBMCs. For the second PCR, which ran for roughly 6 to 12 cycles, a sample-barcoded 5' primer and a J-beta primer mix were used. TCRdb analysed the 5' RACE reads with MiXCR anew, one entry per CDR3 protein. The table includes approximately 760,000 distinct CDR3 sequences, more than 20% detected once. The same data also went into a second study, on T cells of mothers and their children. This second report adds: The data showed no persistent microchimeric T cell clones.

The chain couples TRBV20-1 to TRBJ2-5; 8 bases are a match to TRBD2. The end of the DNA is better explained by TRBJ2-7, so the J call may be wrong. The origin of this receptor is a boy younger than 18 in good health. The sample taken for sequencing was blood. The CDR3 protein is CSAPSPGLGSYEQYF. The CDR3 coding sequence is TGCAGTGCTCCATCTCCGGGACTAGGGTCCTACGAGCAGTACTTC.